These T cell receptor beta chains were read from a single sample in a study of cytomegalovirus exposure and HLA in healthy donors. The method was immunoSEQ multiplex PCR; TCRdb's version includes in-frame clones alone and lacks a portion of them. The table has about 160,000 clones, over 60% seen once; the top ten hold 1.5% to 2%. Sequenced: PBMCs. The receptors originated from a woman between 25 and 40 years old in good health and CMV-seronegative. Each CDR3 is given with its conserved first and last residue. The D gene is left open where the match is weak. Not all rows give a size; the values are once, few, many and, for expanded clones, a class.

TRBJ2-3	.	.	TRBV2	TGTGCCAGCAGTACGGAACAGATCACAGATACGCAGTATTTT	CASSTEQITDTQYF
TRBJ1-2	.	.	TRBV10-3	TGTGCCATCAGCAACCCCCAAACAGCAGCTAACTATGGCTACACCTTC	CAISNPQTAANYGYTF
TRBJ1-2	.	.	TRBV6-6	TGTGCCAGCAGCCCCGGTAGTGGGGGGGTGAATGGCTACACCTTC	CASSPGSGGVNGYTF
TRBJ2-1	.	.	TRBV5-4	TGTGCCAGCAGCTTGATCCGGGATCCCCCCGGTGAGCAGTTCTTC	CASSLIRDPPGEQFF
TRBJ1-3	.	.	TRBV6-6	TGTGCCAGCAGTTACTTGGGGGCAACTGGAAACACCATATATTTT	CASSYLGATGNTIYF
TRBJ1-4	.	.	TRBV18	TGTGCCAGCTCACCACAAGACAGTAAACTGTTTTTT	CASSPQDSKLFF
TRBJ2-6	.	.	TRBV27	TGTGCCAGCAGTCTGATGACAGGAACCGGGGCCAACGTCCTGACTTTC	CASSLMTGTGANVLTF
TRBJ1-2	.	TRBD1	TRBV28	TGTGCCAGCAGTTTCCAGAGGGGGCTTTACTATGGCTACACCTTC	CASSFQRGLYYGYTF
TRBJ2-4	.	.	TRBV4-3	TGCGCCAGCAGCCAAGAATTTGGGGGCCCCAAAAACATTCAGTACTTC	CASSQEFGGPKNIQYF
TRBJ2-1	.	TRBD2	TRBV6-5	TGTGCCAGCATCGCGCCGAGGGGAGGGGACAATGAGCAGTTCTTC	CASIAPRGGDNEQFF
TRBJ2-7	.	.	TRBV2	TGTGCCAGCAGGTTGACATATTTCTACGAGCAGTACTTC	CASRLTYFYEQYF
TRBJ2-3	.	.	TRBV15	TGTGCCACCAGCAGAGAGAAGGAGGTGGTCACAGATACGCAGTATTTT	CATSREKEVVTDTQYF
TRBJ1-4	.	.	TRBV6-1	TGTGCCACCAGCACAACTAATGAAAAACTGTTTTTT	CATSTTNEKLFF
TRBJ1-1	.	.	TRBV15	TGTGCCACCAGCAGAGGCCCAGGGAGGACGGCTGAAGCTTTCTTT	CATSRGPGRTAEAFF
TRBJ1-5	.	.	TRBV25-1	TGTGCCAGCAGTGCAACAGGGTACAATCAGCCCCAGCATTTT	CASSATGYNQPQHF
TRBJ1-1	.	.	TRBV2	TGTGCCAGCAGTGTAGGAGTCGGGACTGAAGCTTTCTTT	CASSVGVGTEAFF
TRBJ1-2	.	.	TRBV6-1	TGTGCCAGCAGTGAAGCCGACAGGTACTATGGCTACACCTTC	CASSEADRYYGYTF
TRBJ2-2	.	.	TRBV4-3	TGCGCCAGCAGCCAAGATCAGATTCCCACCGGGGAGCTGTTTTTT	CASSQDQIPTGELFF
TRBJ1-2	.	TRBD1	TRBV27	TGTGCCAGCACCCAAGAGGGGACAGGGTCAAACTATGGCTACACCTTC	CASTQEGTGSNYGYTF
TRBJ1-2	.	.	TRBV6-1	TGTGCCAGCAGTGATCGAGGTTACGGCTACACCTTC	CASSDRGYGYTF
TRBJ1-1	.	TRBD1	TRBV7-9	TGTGCCAGCAGCTTAGGTATCATATCACAGGGGCTCAACACTGAAGCTTTCTTT	CASSLGIISQGLNTEAFF
TRBJ1-1	.	.	TRBV19	TGTGCCAGTAGTATCGGGGAAACCAACACTGAAGCTTTCTTT	CASSIGETNTEAFF
TRBJ1-2	.	.	TRBV19	TGTGCCAGTAGTACAGGGGTTGGCTACACCTTC	CASSTGVGYTF
TRBJ1-1	few	TRBD1	TRBV19	TGTGCCAGTAGTCAGCCGGACAGGGGGATGAACACTGAAGCTTTCTTT	CASSQPDRGMNTEAFF
TRBJ2-5	few	.	TRBV9	TGTGCCAGCAGCTTTCGGGACAACCAAGAGACCCAGTACTTC	CASSFRDNQETQYF
TRBJ2-2	.	TRBD2	TRBV30	TGTGCCTGGGAGCGGGAGGGGGACACCGGGGAGCTGTTTTTT	CAWEREGDTGELFF
TRBJ1-1	.	.	TRBV25-1	TGTGCCAGCCTATCGCGGGTACCTGAAGCTTTCTTT	CASLSRVPEAFF
TRBJ2-7	.	.	TRBV27	TGTGCCAGCAGTTTATGGAGTGGTGACTACGAGCAGTACTTC	CASSLWSGDYEQYF
TRBJ2-7	.	TRBD2	TRBV9	TGTGCCAGCAGCGGGCCGGGGGGTGGCGAGCAGTACTTC	CASSGPGGGEQYF
TRBJ2-7	.	TRBD1	TRBV5-1	TGCGCCAGCAGCCTGGGACAGGGGGCATTTTACGAGCAGTACTTC	CASSLGQGAFYEQYF
TRBJ2-7	.	.	TRBV5-6	TGTGCCAGCAGCTTGGCTCCGGGATACGAGCAGTACTTC	CASSLAPGYEQYF
TRBJ1-4	few	.	TRBV7-2	TGTGCCAGCAGCATCCGGGACATGTTGTTTTTT	CASSIRDMLFF
TRBJ2-3	.	TRBD1	TRBV11-2	TGTGCCAGCAGCTTAGAGGGGCCAGGGGGCGCGGATACGCAGTATTTT	CASSLEGPGGADTQYF
TRBJ1-2	.	.	TRBV6-5	TGTGCCAGCCTAGGGGGACGCTATGGCTACACCTTC	CASLGGRYGYTF
TRBJ2-3	.	TRBD2	TRBV6-5	TGTGCCAGCCAGGGAGGGGGCACAGATACGCAGTATTTT	CASQGGGTDTQYF
TRBJ2-7	few	TRBD2	TRBV4-3	TGCGCCAGCAGCCGTCGGGAGGGACCCTACGAGCAGTACTTC	CASSRREGPYEQYF
TRBJ1-2	.	.	TRBV5-4	TGTGCCAGCAGCGACCCCCAGGGTGGCTATGGCTACACCTTC	CASSDPQGGYGYTF
TRBJ1-5	.	TRBD1	TRBV27	TGTGCCAGCAGTTTTGGACAGGGGAGCAATCAGCCCCAGCATTTT	CASSFGQGSNQPQHF
TRBJ2-7	.	TRBD2	TRBV27	TGTGCCAGCAGGGAGGGGTATAGCGGGGTAAGCTCCCACGAGCAGTACTTC	CASREGYSGVSSHEQYF
TRBJ2-1	.	.	TRBV20-1	TGCAGTGCTAGCTTAGTAAATGAGCAGTTCTTC	CSASLVNEQFF
TRBJ2-1	.	TRBD1	TRBV5-1	TGCGCCAGCAGCTTGGTGCCAGGGGGAAATTCATACAATGAGCAGTTCTTC	CASSLVPGGNSYNEQFF
TRBJ2-7	.	TRBD2	TRBV23-1	TGCGCCAGCAGTCAGAATCTTAGCGGGGGACCCTACGAGCAGTACTTC	CASSQNLSGGPYEQYF
TRBJ2-1	.	.	TRBV5-1	TGCGCCAGCAGCTTGGACTATCTCTACAATGAGCAGTTCTTC	CASSLDYLYNEQFF
TRBJ2-7	once	.	TRBV5-8	TGTGCCAGCAGCTTTGGAGGGACCTCCCCCTACGAGCAGTACTTC	CASSFGGTSPYEQYF
TRBJ2-5	.	TRBD2	TRBV5-1	TGCGCCAGCAGCTTTAGCGGGAGTAAAGAGACCCAGTACTTC	CASSFSGSKETQYF
TRBJ2-7	.	.	TRBV5-1	TGCGCCAGCCAATACAGGGACGGATCCTACGAGCAGTACTTC	CASQYRDGSYEQYF
TRBJ1-2	once	TRBD1	TRBV6-6	TGTGCCAGCAGCCCGGGACAGGGGTGGGGCTACACCTTC	CASSPGQGWGYTF
TRBJ2-2	.	TRBD2	TRBV9	TGTGCCAGCAGCGTCTATGCGGGAGGGAACACCGGGGAGCTGTTTTTT	CASSVYAGGNTGELFF
TRBJ2-1	.	.	TRBV30	TGTGCCTGGAGTTGGCAGAGGAAGAACAATGAGCAGTTCTTC	CAWSWQRKNNEQFF
TRBJ2-7	.	TRBD2	TRBV19	TGTGCCAGTAGTGAGGCTAGCGGGGGCCTAGGGACCTACGAGCAGTACTTC	CASSEASGGLGTYEQYF
TRBJ2-7	.	TRBD1	TRBV9	TGTGCCAGCAGCGCCTCCGGGACAGGGCCCCACGAGCAGTACTTC	CASSASGTGPHEQYF
TRBJ2-7	.	.	TRBV5-5	TGTGCCAGCAGCTTGGGGGGTGGGGGGTACGAGCAGTACTTC	CASSLGGGGYEQYF
TRBJ1-1	.	TRBD1	TRBV5-1	TGCGCCAGCAGCGCGACAGGGCTCGTCGGCACTGAAGCTTTCTTT	CASSATGLVGTEAFF
TRBJ2-2	.	TRBD1	TRBV10-3	TGTGCCATCAGTGAGGGACAGGGGTCGCAGCTGTTTTTT	CAISEGQGSQLFF
TRBJ2-5	.	.	TRBV2	TGTGCCAGCAGTACGACACCACAAGAGACCCAGTACTTC	CASSTTPQETQYF
TRBJ1-2	.	TRBD1	TRBV10-3	TGTGCCATCAGTGAGCAGGGGGTGGCGAGCTATGGCTACACCTTC	CAISEQGVASYGYTF
TRBJ2-2	.	TRBD2	TRBV5-1	TGCGCCAGCAGCTTGGGTCTAGCGGGAGTTTTGTACACCGGGGAGCTGTTTTTT	CASSLGLAGVLYTGELFF
TRBJ1-2	.	TRBD1	TRBV7-9	TGTGCCAGCAGCGCCTGGACAGGGGGCAGAGTAACTGGGGGCTACACCTTC	CASSAWTGGRVTGGYTF
TRBJ2-2	.	.	TRBV7-9	TGTGCCAGCAGCTTCTCCGTTAAAATGAGGGATCCCGGGGAGCTGTTTTTT	CASSFSVKMRDPGELFF